This TCR beta chain was captured by sequencing in a study of CD8 T cells in Susac syndrome. In the study overall: At the time their blood was drawn, patients with Susac syndrome were either therapy-naive, on corticosteroids (with some of them also receiving intravenous immunoglobulin), or on intravenous immunoglobulin alone.

RNA in amounts of roughly 0.5 to 1 ug was reverse transcribed with random hexamers. MiXCR, run by TCRdb on the immunoSEQ multiplex PCR reads, gives a single entry per CDR3 protein. The data hold fewer than 85,000 distinct CDR3 sequences, with 94% observed a single time. The CDR3 has 13 amino acids. Germline CDR1 DFQATT, CDR2 SNEGSKA (reference sequence). V was trimmed by 0 bases and J by 8 bases, leaving 11 bases between them. This TCR was recovered from a human donor with Susac syndrome. Material: CD8+ T cells from PBMCs. The chain uses TRBV20-1 and TRBJ2-1; D call uncertain. The CDR3 spells CSARDKPGDEQFF. Written as DNA, the CDR3 is TGCAGTGCTAGAGATAAGCCAGGCGATGAGCAGTTCTTC.